The 18 T cell receptor beta chains given below trace back to one sample, sequenced in a study of Tregs in tolerant kidney transplant recipients. The protocol was immunoSEQ multiplex PCR, while the TCRdb copy is restricted to in-frame clones and leaves out a portion. The sample has about 240,000 clones, roughly 80% seen once. Material for sequencing was CD4+ T cells from blood. The source of these receptors is a human donor in good health.

The rearrangement joins TRBV4-1 to TRBJ2-5; 8 bases align to TRBD2. The CDR3 contains 15 residues. J was trimmed by 4 bases and V by 2 bases; bases with no gene match: 6. Germline values: CDR1 MGHRA, CDR2 YSYEKL. CDR3 bases: TGCGCCAGCAGCCAACTTGGACTAGCAGGAGAGACCCAGTACTTC. This translates into CASSQLGLAGETQYF.

This chain joins TRBV19 and TRBJ2-5; 7 bases agree with TRBD2. This CDR3 is built from 13 residues. Trimming at V came to 3 bases and at J to 5 bases, leaving 3 bases not matched to a gene. Per the germline V gene, CDR1 is LNHDA and CDR2 is SQIVND (reference sequence). In nucleotides, the CDR3 is TGTGCCAGTAGTATGTTCGGGAGGGAGACCCAGTACTTC. Encoded protein: CASSMFGRETQYF. Using reference TRBV19 and TRBJ2-5 for the parts outside the CDR3, the full variable domain is DGGITQSPKYLFRKEGQNVTLSCEQNLNHDAMYWYRQDPGQGLRLIYYSQIVNDFQKGDIAEGYSVSREKKESFPLTVTSAQKNPTAFYLCASSMFGRETQYFGPGTRLLVL.

This chain connects TRBV9 to TRBJ2-1, with TRBD2 matching over 9 bases. CDR1 and CDR2 from the germline V gene are SGDLS and YYNGEE. This CDR3 contains 16 residues. V lost 1 base, J lost 7 bases, and 9 bases stayed unmatched. The CDR3 nucleotides are TGTGCCAGCAGCGTAATAGCGGGGGCCCGGGGGAATGAGCAGTTCTTC. It is translated as CASSVIAGARGNEQFF.

This rearrangement joins TRBV6-6 to TRBJ2-7; D may be TRBD1 (6 bases). This CDR3 is built from 14 residues. CDR1 and CDR2 (germline): MNHNY, SVGAGI (reference sequence). The germline V and J ends were trimmed by 4 bases and 0 bases, with 10 bases remaining between them. The CDR3 sequence is CASSSWTASYEQYF. The CDR3 DNA follows: TGTGCCAGCAGTTCGTGGACAGCCTCCTACGAGCAGTACTTC.

This rearrangement joins TRBV27 to TRBJ2-2; maybe TRBD2 (5 bases). In germline, CDR1 is MNHEY, CDR2 SMNVEV (reference sequence). This CDR3 region has 16 residues. Trimming shortened V by 2 bases and J by 0 bases, and 10 bases separated the two germline ends. CDR3 bases: TGTGCCAGCAGTTTAAGTGGGAGAGCGAACACCGGGGAGCTGTTTTTT. Encoded protein: CASSLSGRANTGELFF.

This clone was seen only once. V gene TRBV5-1 combines with J gene TRBJ1-4, with D unclear. Trimming cost V 2 bases and J 2 bases, with 7 bases left between them. CDR1 is SGHRS, CDR2 YFSETQ, per germline. The length of the CDR3 is 14 residues. CDR3 sequence (DNA): TGCGCCAGCAGCTTCAGGAGCACTAATGAAAAACTGTTTTTT. Translation: CASSFRSTNEKLFF.

CDR3 nucleotide sequence: TGTGCCAGCAGCCACGGCGAGATGAACACTGAAGCTTTCTTT. Translating gives CASSHGEMNTEAFF. This chain joins TRBV7-9 and TRBJ1-1; D is uncertain. Germline lookup yields CDR1 SEHNR and CDR2 FQNEAQ (reference sequence). The CDR3 contains 14 residues. V lost 5 bases and J 0 bases, leaving 10 bases between the germline ends.

This clone was detected only once. The rearrangement links TRBV19 to TRBJ1-3, with 8 nucleotides matching TRBD1. Germline V gene sequence: CDR1 LNHDA, CDR2 SQIVND (reference sequence). The CDR3 totals 17 residues. With V trimmed by 6 bases and J by 0 bases, 10 bases remained unmatched. The DNA of the CDR3 is TGTGCCAGTAGCAGGATGGGACAGGCGCTCTCTGGAAACACCATATATTTT. Residues: CASSRMGQALSGNTIYF.

V usage is TRBV6-5 and J usage is TRBJ2-1, with 8 nucleotides matching TRBD2. Trimming removed 0 bases from V and 5 bases from J; junction bases left unmatched: 6. Germline V gives CDR1 MNHEY, CDR2 SVGAGI. The CDR3 length is 16 residues. For the CDR3, the DNA is TGTGCCAGCAGTTACTCTTGGCTAGCGGGTAACAATGAGCAGTTCTTC. As protein: CASSYSWLAGNNEQFF.

The rearrangement uses TRBV5-1 and TRBJ2-7; 9 bases align to TRBD1. Germline assignment: CDR1 SGHRS and CDR2 YFSETQ. There are 14 residues in the CDR3. Trimming at V came to 0 bases and at J to 12 bases, leaving 10 bases not matched to a gene. CDR3 nucleotide sequence: TGCGCCAGCAGCTTGGGACAGGGGGATTTCGGGAGGTACTTC. This codes for CASSLGQGDFGRYF.

This chain connects TRBV11-1 to TRBJ2-7; 10 nucleotides align to TRBD2. Per the germline V gene, CDR1 is SGHAT and CDR2 is FQDESV (reference sequence). J gave up 3 bases and V 2 bases, and 4 bases lay outside the gene matches. The CDR3 covers 15 residues. The CDR3 region is CASSLPASGGYEQYF. The CDR3 DNA reads as TGTGCCAGCAGCTTACCGGCTAGCGGGGGCTACGAGCAGTACTTC. Filled out from reference TRBV11-1 and TRBJ2-7, the complete variable domain reads EAEVAQSPRYKITEKSQAVAFWCDPISGHATLYWYRQILGQGPELLVQFQDESVVDDSQLPKDRFSAERLKGVDSTLKIQPAELGDSAMYLCASSLPASGGYEQYFGPGTRLTVT.

The chain has TRBV15 and TRBJ2-1; 7 bases map to TRBD2. Trimming cost V 1 base and J 9 bases; bases outside gene matches: 6. The CDR3 extends over 14 amino acids. Germline loops: CDR1 LNHNV, CDR2 YYDKDF (reference sequence). The CDR3 region is CATSRGEGTGEQFF. The DNA of the CDR3 is TGTGCCACCAGCAGAGGGGAGGGGACGGGTGAGCAGTTCTTC.

The chain joins TRBV6-5 to TRBJ2-2, with D tentatively TRBD2 (5 bases). Germline V gene sequence: CDR1 MNHEY, CDR2 SVGAGI. This CDR3 has 10 amino acids. With 8 bases removed from V and 9 bases from J, the gap between germline ends came to 7 bases. CDR3 sequence (DNA): TGTGCCAGCGCGGGTCGGGAGCTGTTTTTT. This translates into CASAGRELFF.

The chain recombines TRBV5-6 with TRBJ1-5, with 9 bases that match TRBD1. The germline V gene has CDR1 SGHDT and CDR2 YYEEEE. Trimming took 3 bases from V and 3 from J; bases not matched to a gene: 10. The CDR3 contains 17 residues. The CDR3 nucleotides read TGTGCCAGCAGCTCGGGCATGGGACAGGGCTACAATCAGCCCCAGCATTTT. Its protein is CASSSGMGQGYNQPQHF.

V and J are TRBV30 and TRBJ1-3; D gene unclear. V lost 5 bases and J 2 bases, leaving 10 bases between the germline ends. The CDR3 extends over 13 amino acids. Germline V gene sequence: CDR1 GTSNPN, CDR2 SVGIG (reference sequence). This CDR3 reads CAWGRAPGNTIYF. The CDR3 DNA sequence: TGTGCCTGGGGGCGGGCACCTGGAAACACCATATATTTT.

The rearrangement links TRBV5-1 to TRBJ2-7; D tentatively fits TRBD1 or TRBD2 (5 bases each). The CDR3 is 12 residues long. V was cut by 7 bases and J by 3 bases, with 11 bases left in between. Germline V lookup: CDR1 SGHRS, CDR2 YFSETQ. The CDR3 nucleotides are TGCGCCAGCCACGATGGGGGCTACGAGCAGTACTTC. Its protein product is CASHDGGYEQYF.

This chain joins TRBV5-1 and TRBJ2-7; tentative D call: TRBD1 (7 bases). V was cut by 5 bases and J by 5 bases, with 17 bases left in between. CDR1 is SGHRS, CDR2 YFSETQ, per germline. CDR3 length: 14 amino acids. DNA of the CDR3: TGCGCCAGCAGAAGCGGAGGGGGCTATAACGAGCAGTACTTC. Protein: CASRSGGGYNEQYF.

This chain uses TRBV9 with TRBJ1-2; TRBD1 is a possible D gene (5 bases). CDR3 length: 16 residues. Trimming pared 6 bases from V and 8 bases from J, leaving 26 bases between. The germline V gene encodes CDR1 SGDLS and CDR2 YYNGEE. The CDR3, as DNA: TGTGCCAGCAATCAGGAAAGGGACGGGGAGGTCTCCGGCTACACCTTC. It specifies CASNQERDGEVSGYTF.